Listed below are T cell receptor beta chains from one sample, sequenced in a study of blood T cell repertoires in COVID-19. Sequencing was performed with immunoSEQ multiplex PCR; in TCRdb, only in-frame clones are kept and a portion is missing. This table has approximately 240,000 clones, around four fifths appearing once. The material sequenced was peripheral blood. These receptor sequences come from a woman of 80 years or more with active or convalescent COVID-19. Each CDR3 is given without its conserved first and last residue. The order of the fields is D gene, V gene, CDR3 protein. The D gene is left open where the match is weak.

TRBD2 | TRBV3-1/TRBV3-2 | ASSLLAGGLETQY
- | TRBV19 | ASSASRGGHSEAF
TRBD1 | TRBV9 | ASSVESGGWSYGYT
- | TRBV18 | ASSPLTSPPDTQY
- | TRBV28 | ASSLVWGDGYT
TRBD1 | TRBV6-1 | ASSANRGSAFETQY
TRBD1 | TRBV4-1 | ASSRVTGASERLF
TRBD1 | TRBV9 | ASSAREQGFYGYT
TRBD1 | TRBV25-1 | ASSEPKTGGETQY
- | TRBV2 | ASREYTEAF
TRBD2 | TRBV5-4 | ASKRGGAGGAGTDTQY
TRBD2 | TRBV27 | ASRPIAGGLFYEQY
TRBD1 | TRBV6-5 | ASSPGTGTNVLT
- | TRBV7-9 | ASSPVEGRGGSYEQF
TRBD2 | TRBV13 | ASSLLAGGPSYNEQF
TRBD1 | TRBV18 | ASSPGGQGLYGYT
- | TRBV10-3 | AISEAGNLDTQY
TRBD2 | TRBV7-6 | ASSQSPPMRGRSPPQETQY
- | TRBV7-9 | ASSLTATFQETQY
TRBD1 | TRBV4-3 | ASSQGTGGRDEQF
TRBD1 | TRBV6-1 | ASSEAQGAFRGNTEAF
- | TRBV18 | ASSPPLGSGYNEQF
TRBD1 | TRBV5-5 | ASSLGQGVNQPQH
- | TRBV27 | ASSLLRTSYEQY
- | TRBV3-1/TRBV3-2 | ASSRVAGYGNTIY
- | TRBV5-6 | ASTTVGPSTDTQY
- | TRBV7-8 | ASSLLSEGEKLF
- | TRBV28 | AIPAPGRDYGYT
- | TRBV9 | ASSVAGSNQPQH
- | TRBV9 | ASSAPLFPYEQY
- | TRBV2 | ASSSFSGDTQY
TRBD1 | TRBV30 | AWRDRVDGYT
- | TRBV10-3 | AISERRGPENTQY
- | TRBV20-1 | SASPRGRGSNQPQH
- | TRBV19 | ASSTGAEQY
TRBD1 | TRBV5-1 | ASSQGQGASEAF
- | TRBV2 | ASSEEVSLF
TRBD1 | TRBV11-2 | ASSSRPDRGLNTEAF
- | TRBV5-1 | ASRTGATNEKLF
- | TRBV30 | AWGGRGEQY